Listed below are T cell receptor beta chains from one sample, sequenced in a study of early T cells in non-severe SARS-CoV-2 infection. TCRdb re-called the 5' RACE reads through MiXCR, storing one row per CDR3 protein. The profile shows roughly 90,000 distinct CDR3 sequences, roughly 14% of them singletons. Material: whole blood. These receptors were obtained from an adult who was a healthcare worker with PCR-confirmed SARS-CoV-2 infection or an uninfected control (not recorded which). CDR3s include the opening cysteine and the closing phenylalanine or tryptophan. The D gene is left open where the match is weak. Only some rows state a clone size, as once, few, many or a class for expanded clones.

J gene: TRBJ2-5
CDR3 length: 17
clone size: NA
V gene: TRBV7-8
D gene: NA
CDR3 DNA: TGTGCCAGCAGCACTCTCGAGTCAGGACCCACCCAAGAGACCCAGTACTTC
CDR3 protein: CASSTLESGPTQETQYF

J gene: TRBJ1-1
CDR3 length: 13
clone size: many
V gene: TRBV27
D gene: NA
CDR3 DNA: TGTGCCAGCACCGGGACGTTTCCCGGGTCCCCTTTCTTT
CDR3 protein: CASTGTFPGSPFF

J gene: TRBJ2-1
CDR3 length: 15
clone size: few
V gene: TRBV7-2
D gene: TRBD2
CDR3 DNA: TGTGCCAGCACCCTAGGGGGCGGGGGGGCTGGTGAGCAGTTCTTC
CDR3 protein: CASTLGGGGAGEQFF

J gene: TRBJ1-4
CDR3 length: 15
clone size: NA
V gene: TRBV2
D gene: TRBD1
CDR3 DNA: TGTGCCAGCAGGACAGGGGAGGCAACTAATGAAAAACTGTTTTTT
CDR3 protein: CASRTGEATNEKLFF

J gene: TRBJ2-1
CDR3 length: 15
clone size: NA
V gene: TRBV9
D gene: TRBD1
CDR3 DNA: TGTGCCAGCAGCTCCGGGACAGCATATTACAATGAGCAGTTCTTC
CDR3 protein: CASSSGTAYYNEQFF

J gene: TRBJ1-1
CDR3 length: 13
clone size: NA
V gene: TRBV20-1
D gene: NA
CDR3 DNA: TGCAGTGCTAGAGATTTTAATCGGGATGAAGCTTTCTTT
CDR3 protein: CSARDFNRDEAFF

J gene: TRBJ1-2
CDR3 length: 10
clone size: NA
V gene: TRBV29-1
D gene: NA
CDR3 DNA: TGCAGCGTCACCTGGGATGGCTACACCTTC
CDR3 protein: CSVTWDGYTF

J gene: TRBJ1-1
CDR3 length: 13
clone size: NA
V gene: TRBV29-1
D gene: NA
CDR3 DNA: TGCAGCGCACATACTACGCTGGGCACTGAAGCTTTCTTT
CDR3 protein: CSAHTTLGTEAFF

J gene: TRBJ2-1
CDR3 length: 11
clone size: NA
V gene: TRBV2
D gene: NA
CDR3 DNA: TGTGCCAGCCATAGATACAATGAGCAGTTCTTC
CDR3 protein: CASHRYNEQFF

J gene: TRBJ2-1
CDR3 length: 13
clone size: NA
V gene: TRBV18
D gene: NA
CDR3 DNA: TGTGCCAGCTCACCACCGAGGGCATCTGAGCAGTTCTTC
CDR3 protein: CASSPPRASEQFF

J gene: TRBJ2-5
CDR3 length: 16
clone size: few
V gene: TRBV11-2
D gene: NA
CDR3 DNA: TGTGCCAGCAGCTTATCAGGGGGGGGAACCCTAGAGACCCAGTACTTC
CDR3 protein: CASSLSGGGTLETQYF

J gene: TRBJ2-3
CDR3 length: 16
clone size: NA
V gene: TRBV9
D gene: NA
CDR3 DNA: TGTGCCAGCAGCGTAGATACAGGGTTTCGGACAGATACGCAGTATTTT
CDR3 protein: CASSVDTGFRTDTQYF

J gene: TRBJ2-5
CDR3 length: 14
clone size: NA
V gene: TRBV11-2
D gene: TRBD1
CDR3 DNA: TGTGCCAGCAGCCACGGGACAGACCAAGAGACCCAGTACTTC
CDR3 protein: CASSHGTDQETQYF

J gene: TRBJ2-2
CDR3 length: 10
clone size: few
V gene: TRBV29-1
D gene: NA
CDR3 DNA: TGCAGCATTCTCCACGGGGTACTGGTTTTT
CDR3 protein: CSILHGVLVF

J gene: TRBJ2-1
CDR3 length: 17
clone size: few
V gene: TRBV11-2
D gene: NA
CDR3 DNA: TGTGCCAGCAGCTTAGGAGGCAGGAGAGGATGGACCCCCGAGCAGTTCTTC
CDR3 protein: CASSLGGRRGWTPEQFF

J gene: TRBJ2-2
CDR3 length: 14
clone size: many
V gene: TRBV29-1
D gene: TRBD1
CDR3 DNA: TGCAGCGTCCCCTTAGGGACAGGGACCGGGGAGCTGTTTTTT
CDR3 protein: CSVPLGTGTGELFF

J gene: TRBJ1-2
CDR3 length: 12
clone size: many
V gene: TRBV29-1
D gene: TRBD1
CDR3 DNA: TGCAGCGTTGAGGGACAGAAATATGGCTACACCTTC
CDR3 protein: CSVEGQKYGYTF

J gene: TRBJ1-1
CDR3 length: 15
clone size: NA
V gene: TRBV5-1
D gene: NA
CDR3 DNA: TGCGCCAGCAGCATATCAGGGGACCCGAGCACTGAAGCTTTCTTT
CDR3 protein: CASSISGDPSTEAFF

J gene: TRBJ2-2
CDR3 length: 15
clone size: NA
V gene: TRBV29-1
D gene: NA
CDR3 DNA: TGCAGCGTTGAAGTGACAGGTCTTGACACCGGGGAGCTGTTTTTT
CDR3 protein: CSVEVTGLDTGELFF

J gene: TRBJ2-5
CDR3 length: 16
clone size: NA
V gene: TRBV27
D gene: NA
CDR3 DNA: TGTGCCAGCAGTTTAGGTTTGGGGGGGCCAGGAGAGACCCAGTACTTC
CDR3 protein: CASSLGLGGPGETQYF